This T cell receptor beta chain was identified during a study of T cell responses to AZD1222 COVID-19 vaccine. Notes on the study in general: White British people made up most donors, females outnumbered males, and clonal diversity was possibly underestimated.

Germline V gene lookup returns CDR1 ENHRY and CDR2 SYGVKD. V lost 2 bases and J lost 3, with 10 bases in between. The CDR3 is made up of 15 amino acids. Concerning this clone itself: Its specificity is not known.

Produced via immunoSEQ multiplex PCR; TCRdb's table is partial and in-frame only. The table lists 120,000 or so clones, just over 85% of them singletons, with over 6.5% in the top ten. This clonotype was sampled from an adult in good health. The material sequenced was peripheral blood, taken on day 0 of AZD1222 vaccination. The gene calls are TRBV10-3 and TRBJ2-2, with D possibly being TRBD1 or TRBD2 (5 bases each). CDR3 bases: TGTGCCATCAGTGAGAACGGGGCGGACACCGGGGAGCTGTTTTTT. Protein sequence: CAISENGADTGELFF.